Below are 18 T cell receptor beta chains sequenced from a single sample in a study of cytomegalovirus exposure and HLA in healthy donors (dated 2017 in TCRdb). Library generation was performed with the immunoSEQ multiplex PCR assay. The clones in this table, taken by TCRdb from immuneACCESS, are in-frame only. Not every clone is retained; where verified, under half of the shortfall comes from an unresolved V gene, and the cause of the rest is unknown. In this sample the table shows about 64,000 clones, 90% to 95% of which occur a single time. The ten largest clones take up around 5.5% of the sample. Sequencing was performed on PBMCs. All receptors come from a woman between 18 and 30 years old in good health and CMV-seropositive.

The V call is TRBV30, the J call TRBJ1-2, with TRBD1 as a possible D gene (5 bases). CDR3 length: 13 residues. CDR1 is GTSNPN and CDR2 is SVGIG in the germline V gene (reference sequence). V was pared by 5 bases and J by 7 bases, with 17 bases between. The CDR3 here is CAWEWSGGAGYTF. The CDR3, as DNA: TGTGCCTGGGAGTGGTCCGGAGGGGCTGGCTACACCTTC.

The chain has TRBV19 and TRBJ2-2, with 11 bases aligning to TRBD2. The trim removed 5 bases at V and 3 bases at J, leaving 2 bases unmatched. The CDR3 is made up of 15 amino acids. Germline-derived CDR1 and CDR2 are LNHDA and SQIVND (reference sequence). For the CDR3, the DNA is TGTGCCAGTAGTGTACTAGCGGGAGACACCGGGGAGCTGTTTTTT. It codes for CASSVLAGDTGELFF. Full variable domain (outside the CDR3, taken from reference TRBV19 and TRBJ2-2): DGGITQSPKYLFRKEGQNVTLSCEQNLNHDAMYWYRQDPGQGLRLIYYSQIVNDFQKGDIAEGYSVSREKKESFPLTVTSAQKNPTAFYLCASSVLAGDTGELFFGEGSRLTVL.

This chain joins TRBV2 and TRBJ2-3, with 9 bases aligning to TRBD2. The junction had 5 bases not matched to a gene; V was cut back by 5 bases and J by 2 bases. This CDR3 has 15 residues. The germline gives CDR1 SNHLY, CDR2 FYNNEI. CDR3 region: CASSRLAATTDTQYF. The DNA for the CDR3 is TGTGCCAGCAGTCGACTAGCGGCGACCACAGATACGCAGTATTTT.

The V and J genes are TRBV13 and TRBJ1-1, with D uncertain. The V and J ends lost 0 bases and 1 base respectively, with 9 bases between them. This CDR3 is 15 amino acids long. From germline, CDR1 is PRHDT and CDR2 FYEKMQ (reference sequence). CDR3 in amino acids: CASSLGGGGNTEAFF. The DNA of the CDR3 is TGTGCCAGCAGCTTAGGGGGTGGAGGGAACACTGAAGCTTTCTTT.

The rearrangement links TRBV4-2 to TRBJ2-7; possibly TRBD2 for D (6 bases). The length of the CDR3 is 15 residues. Germline CDR1 reads LGHNA; CDR2 reads YNFKEQ. V shed 2 bases and J shed 2 bases, with 13 bases lying between them. The DNA for the CDR3 is TGTGCCAGCAGCCAATTTCGGGACTCCGCCTACGAGCAGTACTTC. As protein: CASSQFRDSAYEQYF.

Here the CDR3 DNA reads TGCGCCAGCAGCGCAGGACTAGCGGGAGGGGAAGAGCAGTACTTC. It specifies CASSAGLAGGEEQYF. The chain combines TRBV5-1 with TRBJ2-7; 15 bases match TRBD2. After removal of 4 bases from V and 7 bases from J, the junction contained 6 bases not matched to a gene. Germline CDR1 reads SGHRS; CDR2 reads YFSETQ. This CDR3 is built from 15 residues.

The genes are TRBV30 and TRBJ2-7; 9 positions match TRBD2. The CDR3 has 13 amino acids. Trimming took 3 bases from V and 2 from J; bases not matched to a gene: 2. Germline V CDR1 and CDR2: GTSNPN, SVGIG (reference sequence). The CDR3 bases are TGTGCCTGGAGGGCGGGAGGGCCCTACGAGCAGTACTTC. Translation: CAWRAGGPYEQYF.

The chain is built from TRBV29-1 and TRBJ2-5; D is possibly TRBD2 (5 bases). From germline, CDR1 is SQVTM and CDR2 ANQGSEA. Trimming stripped 0 bases from V and 2 bases from J, with 10 bases between. The CDR3 has 14 amino acids. This CDR3 is CSVEEPSGQETQYF. The CDR3 DNA is TGCAGCGTTGAAGAACCGAGCGGACAAGAGACCCAGTACTTC.

This chain uses TRBV5-1 with TRBJ1-4, with D perhaps TRBD1 (5 bases). This CDR3 contains 15 residues. Germline values: CDR1 SGHRS, CDR2 YFSETQ. Trimming pared 1 base from V and 7 bases from J, leaving 14 bases between. The CDR3 is CASSLQPGESEKLFF. In DNA form, the CDR3 reads TGCGCCAGCAGCTTGCAGCCGGGGGAGAGTGAAAAACTGTTTTTT.

This chain links TRBV9 with TRBJ1-1; tentative D call: TRBD1 (6 bases). V lost 2 bases and J 0 bases, leaving 8 bases between the germline ends. The CDR3 totals 14 residues. Germline assignment: CDR1 SGDLS and CDR2 YYNGEE. DNA of the CDR3: TGTGCCAGCAGCGTGGACAGCATGAACACTGAAGCTTTCTTT. It codes for CASSVDSMNTEAFF.

The rearrangement links TRBV16 to TRBJ2-2, with 7 bases lining up with TRBD2. The junction had 8 bases not matched to a gene; V was cut back by 4 bases and J by 3 bases. The CDR3 is 16 amino acids. CDR1 KGHSY and CDR2 FQNENV come from the germline V gene. CDR3 loop: CASSRLLAGDTGELFF. The CDR3 DNA follows: TGTGCCAGCAGCCGCCTTCTGGCGGGAGACACCGGGGAGCTGTTTTTT.

Details on this clone: The same CDR3 also results from other DNA sequences found in this sample. This chain uses TRBV20-1 with TRBJ1-4; 9 bases match TRBD1. The CDR3 is made up of 11 amino acids. V shed 5 bases, J shed 8 bases, and the junction held 0 bases outside the gene matches. Germline values: CDR1 DFQATT, CDR2 SNEGSKA (reference sequence). The CDR3 DNA is TGCAGTGCTGGACAGGGGGAAAAACTGTTTTTT. Amino acids: CSAGQGEKLFF.

The chain uses TRBV28 and TRBJ1-2; D is possibly TRBD1 (6 bases). Trimming shortened V by 4 bases and J by 3 bases, and 18 bases separated the two germline ends. Germline lookup yields CDR1 MDHEN and CDR2 SYDVKM. The CDR3 totals 16 residues. The CDR3: CASSSPQQGWDYGYTF. CDR3 coding DNA: TGTGCCAGCAGTTCTCCCCAGCAGGGGTGGGACTATGGCTACACCTTC.

V is TRBV11-2 and J is TRBJ2-5; TRBD2 aligns across 11 bases. Germline-derived CDR1 and CDR2 are SGHAT and FQNNGV. This CDR3 is 15 amino acids long. The V and J ends lost 3 bases and 5 bases, in that order; junction bases with no gene match: 5. In nucleotides, the CDR3 is TGTGCCAGCAGCTTTAGCGGGGGGGCCGGGGAGACCCAGTACTTC. Translation: CASSFSGGAGETQYF. Based on the CDR3 plus reference TRBV11-2 and TRBJ2-5, the full variable domain is EAGVAQSPRYKIIEKRQSVAFWCNPISGHATLYWYQQILGQGPKLLIQFQNNGVVDDSQLPKDRFSAERLKGVDSTLKIQPAKLEDSAVYLCASSFSGGAGETQYFGPGTRLLVL.

V usage is TRBV5-1 and J usage is TRBJ2-2; tentative D call: TRBD2 (5 bases). The V end was cut by 4 bases, the J end by 4 bases, with 17 bases between. There are 16 residues in the CDR3. CDR1 SGHRS and CDR2 YFSETQ come from the germline V gene. This CDR3 reads CASSSTRVDFTGELFF. The CDR3 nucleotides are TGCGCCAGCAGCAGTACGAGGGTAGATTTCACCGGGGAGCTGTTTTTT.

This sequence joins TRBV29-1 and TRBJ2-7, with 10 bases fitting TRBD1. The CDR3 has 15 residues. Per the germline V gene, CDR1 is SQVTM and CDR2 is ANQGSEA. V lost 5 bases to trimming and J lost 1 base; unmatched junction nucleotides: 8. DNA of the CDR3: TGCAGCGTTTCTACCGGGACAGGGGTATCCTACGAGCAGTACTTC. This encodes CSVSTGTGVSYEQYF.

Only one count was recorded for this clone. The chain uses TRBV2 and TRBJ2-2; a weak D match, TRBD2 (6 bases). Germline CDR1 reads SNHLY; CDR2 reads FYNNEI. V was trimmed by 8 bases and J by 6 bases, leaving 16 bases between them. The CDR3 has 14 amino acids. CDR3 DNA sequence: TGTGCCAGCGCGGGATCCGCGACTGCCGGGGAGCTGTTTTTT. It yields the protein CASAGSATAGELFF.

The chain links TRBV28 to TRBJ2-5; the match to TRBD1 covers 7 bases. V shed 4 bases, J shed 0 bases, and the junction held 5 bases outside the gene matches. CDR1 is MDHEN and CDR2 is SYDVKM in the germline V gene. The CDR3 spans 15 residues. CDR3 in amino acids: CASSSGQTYQETQYF. The CDR3 DNA reads as TGTGCCAGCAGTTCGGGACAGACGTACCAAGAGACCCAGTACTTC.